These 7 T cell receptor beta chains were sequenced from one sample in a study of T cells in Graves' hyperthyroidism and ophthalmopathy. RNA transcripts were the template for amplifying TCR beta CDR3 regions. First-round RT-PCR of the TCR CDR3 relied on the HTBI primer set. TCRdb redid the calling of the multiplex PCR reads with MiXCR, one entry per CDR3 protein. The sample yields approximately 720,000 distinct CDR3 sequences, around 20% seen once. Sequenced sample: blood. These receptors all stem from a woman aged 50 to 65 with Graves' hyperthyroidism that later progressed to Graves' ophthalmopathy.

This clonotype has at least ten counts. The chain combines TRBV20-1 with TRBJ1-1, with TRBD1 as a possible D gene (5 bases). From germline, CDR1 is DFQATT and CDR2 SNEGSKA (reference sequence). V lost 0 bases and J lost 7, with 15 bases in between. The CDR3 length is 14 residues. The CDR3 sequence: CSARDTRQRFEAFF. Here the CDR3 DNA reads TGCAGTGCTAGAGATACGCGACAGAGATTTGAAGCTTTCTTT.

Ten or more counts support this clonotype. V is TRBV3-1 and J is TRBJ1-5; 7 bases are a match to TRBD1. Germline CDR1 LGHDT, CDR2 YNNKEL (reference sequence). V shed 0 bases and J 5 bases; nucleotides not matched to a gene: 4. This CDR3 is 15 amino acids long. DNA for the CDR3: TGTGCCAGCAGCCAAGATAAGACAGGGCATCAGCCCCAGCATTTT. Encoded protein: CASSQDKTGHQPQHF.

This clonotype occurred a few times. This chain uses TRBV6-1 with TRBJ2-1, with a weak D call TRBD1 (5 bases). The CDR3 is 12 residues long. From germline, CDR1 is MNHNS and CDR2 SASEGT. The V gene lost 10 bases and the J gene lost 4 bases, with 11 bases spanning the gap. The CDR3 coding sequence is TGTGCCACCACCTCAGGGTACAATGAGCAGTTCTTC. The encoded protein is CATTSGYNEQFF.

The gene calls are TRBV27 and TRBJ1-1; TRBD1 might be the D (6 bases). V lost 3 bases, J lost 8 bases, and 10 bases lay in between. The CDR3 extends over 12 amino acids. Germline V gives CDR1 MNHEY, CDR2 SMNVEV (reference sequence). CDR3 region: CASSFITGEAFF. CDR3 coding DNA: TGTGCCAGCAGTTTCATAACAGGGGAAGCTTTCTTT.

This clonotype appeared a few times. The chain combines TRBV6-2 or TRBV6-3 with TRBJ2-7; TRBD1 or TRBD2 may be the D gene (7 bases each). V dropped 6 bases and J dropped 4 bases, with 19 bases sitting between them. The CDR3 sequence is 15 residues long. CDR1 is MNHEY and CDR2 is SVGEGT in the germline V gene. CDR3 in amino acids: CASSAGEGARYEQYF. The CDR3 nucleotides read TGTGCCAGCAGCGCCGGGGAGGGGGCGCGTTACGAGCAGTACTTC.

This clonotype has a handful of counts. The V call is TRBV5-4, the J call TRBJ1-1, with 9 bases fitting TRBD1. CDR3 length: 16 residues. Germline V gives CDR1 SGHNT, CDR2 YYREEE (reference sequence). V gave up 4 bases and J gave up 1 base; unmatched junction bases: 8. The CDR3 DNA reads TGTGCCAGCAGCCCTGGGACAGGGTATACGAACACTGAAGCTTTCTTT. Protein: CASSPGTGYTNTEAFF.

Ten or more counts support this clonotype. V gene TRBV6-1 combines with J gene TRBJ2-1; D may be TRBD1 (6 bases). The CDR3 runs 14 residues. Germline lookup yields CDR1 MNHNS and CDR2 SASEGT. V gave up 8 bases and J gave up 10 bases, with 21 bases separating them. Here the CDR3 reads CASFPDSSSVEQFF. Here the CDR3 DNA reads TGTGCCAGCTTCCCGGACAGCTCATCTGTGGAGCAGTTCTTC.